The 11 T cell receptor beta chains reported below all come from one sample, sequenced in a study of T-cell reconstitution after alpha-beta-depleted transplantation in children. Preparing the TCRbeta library involved the use of unique molecular identifiers. Each CDR3 protein gets one entry after TCRdb re-called the PCR reads with MiXCR. The sample holds about 610,000 distinct CDR3 sequences, about 10% seen once. The starting material was PBMCs from the stem cell graft donor, obtained from the stem cell graft. The receptor source for this set is a human donor who donated a stem cell graft to a child with acute myeloid leukemia.

This chain uses TRBV11-2 with TRBJ2-3; a weak D match, TRBD2 (6 bases). CDR1 is SGHAT and CDR2 is FQNNGV in the germline V gene. CDR3 size: 16 residues. With 3 bases removed from V and 5 bases from J, the gap between germline ends came to 18 bases. DNA of the CDR3: TGTGCCAGCAGCTTTCGCCGGGACTCGCCGGAAGATACGCAGTATTTT. It codes for CASSFRRDSPEDTQYF.

This clonotype was detected only a few times. The chain recombines TRBV4-3 with TRBJ2-7, with 9 bases that match TRBD1. This CDR3 spans 18 amino acids. V shed 0 bases and J 0 bases; nucleotides not matched to a gene: 9. CDR1 and CDR2 (germline): LGHNA, YSLEER. CDR3 in amino acids: CASSQDFLRDRVSYEQYF. The CDR3 nucleotides read TGCGCCAGCAGCCAAGACTTTCTCCGGGACAGGGTCTCCTACGAGCAGTACTTC.

CDR3: CASNGLNRQETQYF. The CDR3 region has the DNA TGTGCCAGCAACGGCCTTAACCGCCAAGAGACCCAGTACTTC. The chain has TRBV2 and TRBJ2-5; D gene uncertain. Germline V CDR1 and CDR2: SNHLY, FYNNEI. CDR3 length: 14 residues. Trimming took 7 bases from V and 1 from J, leaving 13 bases between them.

This clonotype came up once. The chain has TRBV5-5 and TRBJ2-3; D not resolved. The germline V and J ends were trimmed by 4 bases and 3 bases, with 12 bases remaining between them. CDR1 and CDR2 (germline): SGHKS, YYEKEE (reference sequence). CDR3 length: 14 residues. The CDR3: CASSTLWVTDTQYF. The CDR3 bases are TGTGCCAGCAGCACTTTGTGGGTAACAGATACGCAGTATTTT.

The table lists this clonotype with a few counts. CDR3 in DNA: TGTGCCATCAGTGAGCCGGGACTAGCCCCCTATGAGCAGTTCTTC. It yields the protein CAISEPGLAPYEQFF. The chain uses TRBV10-3 and TRBJ2-1, with 9 bases identical to TRBD2. From germline, CDR1 is ENHRY and CDR2 SYGVKD. V gave up 2 bases and J gave up 8 bases; unmatched junction bases: 7. CDR3 size: 15 residues.

This clonotype showed up just a few times. The genes are TRBV5-1 and TRBJ2-1; 8 bases match TRBD1. Germline assignment: CDR1 SGHRS and CDR2 YFSETQ. Losses at the gene ends were 2 bases for V and 5 bases for J; bases not matched to a gene: 9. CDR3 length: 16 residues. In DNA, the CDR3 is TGCGCCAGCAGCTTTAACCGGGACAGGAGTAACAATGAGCAGTTCTTC. Amino acids: CASSFNRDRSNNEQFF.

This clonotype was observed many times. The junction departs from germline at one end; a sequencing error may be responsible. The chain uses TRBV7-7 and TRBJ2-7; the D gene is possibly TRBD1 (6 bases). From germline, CDR1 is SSHAT and CDR2 FNYEAQ (reference sequence). This CDR3 is 13 amino acids long. The CDR3 region is CASSVNTGSEQYF. In DNA form, the CDR3 reads TGTGCTAGCAGCGTAAATACAGGGTCCGAGCAGTACTTC.

CDR3 sequence reads: CASSLGTGGKETQYF. The DNA of the CDR3 is TGTGCCAGCAGTTTGGGGACAGGGGGCAAAGAGACCCAGTACTTC. The chain recombines TRBV12-3 or TRBV12-4 with TRBJ2-5; 12 nucleotides agree with TRBD1. CDR3 length: 15 residues. V lost 3 bases and J lost 3; bases outside the gene matches: 2.

V usage is TRBV4-3 and J usage is TRBJ2-7; 9 nucleotides agree with TRBD1. Germline V gives CDR1 LGHNA, CDR2 YSLEER. V lost 1 base, J lost 4 bases, and 2 bases stayed unmatched. The CDR3 sequence is 14 residues long. The CDR3 here is CASSQVGQGYEQYF. DNA of the CDR3: TGCGCCAGCAGCCAAGTAGGACAGGGGTACGAGCAGTACTTC.

The chain employs TRBV30 and TRBJ2-3, with D possibly being TRBD1 (5 bases). Germline lookup yields CDR1 GTSNPN and CDR2 SVGIG (reference sequence). Trimming stripped 4 bases from V and 1 base from J, with 9 bases between. The CDR3 runs 13 residues. The CDR3 loop is CAWTIQGTDTQYF. In DNA, the CDR3 is TGTGCCTGGACTATACAGGGCACAGATACGCAGTATTTT.

The table lists this clonotype with a few counts. This sequence joins TRBV7-9 and TRBJ2-1, with D hard to call. This CDR3 spans 16 amino acids. The germline gives CDR1 SEHNR, CDR2 FQNEAQ (reference sequence). V was trimmed by 6 bases and J by 4 bases, leaving 19 bases between them. The CDR3 DNA reads as TGTGCCAGCAGTCCCGTTAATCCTGGTGGGTACAATGAGCAGTTCTTC. Translation gives CASSPVNPGGYNEQFF.